This is a list of T cell receptor beta chains from one sample in a study of CD8+ T cells in alopecia areata. The data were produced by immunoSEQ multiplex PCR, yet TCRdb's version contains in-frame clones alone and is incomplete. This sample has 200,000 or so clones, with around 50% found just once. Sequenced: CD8+ T cells sorted from blood. The receptors come from a human donor in good health. Each CDR3 is given with its conserved first and last residue. D genes are given only for firm matches. Expanded clones are given a class, and other clones once, few, many or no size at all.

TRBV14	-	-	TRBJ2-5	TGTGCCAGCAGCCAAACCGATGGCTACCAAGAGACCCAGTACTTC	CASSQTDGYQETQYF
TRBV9	-	-	TRBJ1-2	TGTGCCAGCAATATCGGGGCCGACCACACCTTC	CASNIGADHTF
TRBV5-1	few	-	TRBJ2-7	TGCGCCAGCAGCCCCCGACGTCCCTACGAGCAGTACTTC	CASSPRRPYEQYF
TRBV29-1	few	-	TRBJ2-1	TGCAGCGTTGACCCGGAAGGTGAGCAGTTCTTC	CSVDPEGEQFF
TRBV19	few	-	TRBJ2-5	TGTGCCAGTAGTATACTAGCGTCGGAGACCCAGTACTTC	CASSILASETQYF
TRBV18	few	-	TRBJ2-3	TGTGCCAGCTCACCACCTGACAGCGGCACAGATACGCAGTATTTT	CASSPPDSGTDTQYF
TRBV29-1	few	-	TRBJ1-4	TGCAGCGTGGCCGCAGGGGAGGAAAAACTGTTTTTT	CSVAAGEEKLFF
TRBV5-1	-	-	TRBJ1-1	TGCGCCAGCAGCTTGGACTGGGGAAGGACTGAAGCTTTCTTT	CASSLDWGRTEAFF
TRBV29-1	-	-	TRBJ2-2	TGCAGCGTTGATGGGGGAAGGGACACCGGGGAGCTGTTTTTT	CSVDGGRDTGELFF
TRBV2	-	-	TRBJ2-2	TGTGCGGAACAGGGTCGGACCGGGGAGCTGTTTTTT	CAEQGRTGELFF
TRBV2	many	-	TRBJ2-7	TGTGCCAGCACTCCCAGTTCACTAGGGCGCGAGCAGTACTTC	CASTPSSLGREQYF
TRBV13	-	TRBD2	TRBJ2-3	TGTGCCAGCAGCCTGCGGGGGGGCCCGGATACGCAGTATTTT	CASSLRGGPDTQYF
TRBV7-2	-	-	TRBJ1-5	TGTGCCAGCAGCTCCGACAGGCCCCGAGGTAATCAGCCCCAGCATTTT	CASSSDRPRGNQPQHF
TRBV19	few	-	TRBJ2-7	TGTGCCACCCACTCAGGGGGGGACTACGAGCAGTACTTC	CATHSGGDYEQYF
TRBV6-5	-	-	TRBJ2-1	TGTGCCAGCAGCTTCGGGACATTGGACAATGAGCAGTTCTTC	CASSFGTLDNEQFF
TRBV20-1	-	-	TRBJ1-5	TGCAGTGCTGGCAATCAGCCCCAGCATTTT	CSAGNQPQHF
TRBV5-4	-	-	TRBJ2-5	TGTGCCAGCAGGATGCAGGGTCAAGAGACCCAGTACTTC	CASRMQGQETQYF
TRBV2	-	TRBD1	TRBJ1-2	TGTGCCAGCGGGGACAGCTTCTATGGCTACACCTTC	CASGDSFYGYTF
TRBV11-2	-	TRBD1	TRBJ2-7	TGTGCCAGCAGCTTAGGGACAGGGCACTACGAGCAGTACTTC	CASSLGTGHYEQYF
TRBV29-1	-	-	TRBJ1-2	TGCAGCGTTTTTACAACTGGCGGGATCTATGGCTACACCTTC	CSVFTTGGIYGYTF
TRBV29-1	-	-	TRBJ1-1	TGCAGCGTTGTGATGAACACTGAAGCTTTCTTT	CSVVMNTEAFF
TRBV27	few	-	TRBJ2-5	TGTGCCAGCAGTTTACCGGCGGAGACCCAGTACTTC	CASSLPAETQYF
TRBV4-1	-	-	TRBJ1-2	TGCGCCAGCAGCCAAGTTAGTTTCCAGGGTGGGGATGGCTACACCTTC	CASSQVSFQGGDGYTF
TRBV15	-	TRBD1	TRBJ1-2	TGTGCCACCAGCAGGGACTCCGGGACAGATTACTATGGCTACACCTTC	CATSRDSGTDYYGYTF
TRBV23-1	few	-	TRBJ2-3	TGCGCCAGCGGCCTCCTGGGCGGAAGCACAGATACGCAGTATTTT	CASGLLGGSTDTQYF
TRBV5-1	-	-	TRBJ2-1	TGCGCCAGCAGGGTGGTCAGGGACCACTACAATGAGCAGTTCTTC	CASRVVRDHYNEQFF
TRBV9	-	-	TRBJ2-7	TGTGCCAGCAGTACGGGCGGATTCTCCGTCGACGAGCAGTACTTC	CASSTGGFSVDEQYF
TRBV2	-	-	TRBJ2-3	TGTGCCAGCCTGGACACAGATACGCAGTATTTT	CASLDTDTQYF
TRBV29-1	few	-	TRBJ2-4	TGCAGCGCCGTCGACAGTCTACAGTACTTC	CSAVDSLQYF
TRBV27	-	TRBD1	TRBJ1-2	TGTGCCAGCAGTCGCGGGACAGCGAACTATGGCTACACCTTC	CASSRGTANYGYTF
TRBV2	few	-	TRBJ1-4	TGTGCCAGCAGTGAAGGAACCACTAATGAAAAACTGTTTTTT	CASSEGTTNEKLFF
TRBV6-5	-	-	TRBJ2-1	TGTGCCAGCAGGCCCATGGGGGGCAACAATGAGCAGTTCTTC	CASRPMGGNNEQFF
TRBV7-2	once	-	TRBJ2-7	TGTGCCAGCAGCGTAGGCACCTACGAGCAGTACTTC	CASSVGTYEQYF
TRBV29-1	-	TRBD2	TRBJ2-3	TGCAGCGTTGAGCGGCGGGGGGGCGTGAATACGCAGTATTTT	CSVERRGGVNTQYF
TRBV25-1	few	TRBD1	TRBJ1-1	TGTGCTGGCAGGGGGCGCGGGGACACTGAAGCTTTCTTT	CAGRGRGDTEAFF
TRBV7-9	few	-	TRBJ1-2	TGTGCCAGCAGCTTAGCGCTGGCTCCGGACAGTAACTATGGCTACACCTTC	CASSLALAPDSNYGYTF
TRBV27	-	-	TRBJ1-5	TGTGCCAGCAGTTCTTCAGGGTTGCCCCAGCATTTT	CASSSSGLPQHF
TRBV9	-	TRBD1	TRBJ1-6	TGTGCCAGCAGCGGTGGGACAGTAAATTCACCCCTCCACTTT	CASSGGTVNSPLHF
TRBV11-2	few	-	TRBJ2-5	TGTGCCAGCAGCCAAGCCAGGGACGGACAAGAGACCCAGTACTTC	CASSQARDGQETQYF
TRBV29-1	-	TRBD2	TRBJ2-2	TGCAGCGTTGAAGTAGCGGGGGTAAACACCGGGGAGCTGTTTTTT	CSVEVAGVNTGELFF
TRBV19	few	-	TRBJ1-2	TGTGCCAGCGCCGCGGCCGGGCGGGGCTACACCTTC	CASAAAGRGYTF
TRBV29-1	-	TRBD1	TRBJ1-2	TGCAGCGCCCTGGGACAGGGTGACTATGGCTACACCTTC	CSALGQGDYGYTF
TRBV5-4	-	-	TRBJ2-1	TGTGCCAGCAGCTCCCAGCGAGGCCACAATGAGCAGTTCTTC	CASSSQRGHNEQFF
TRBV4-1	-	-	TRBJ1-2	TGCGCCAGCAGCCAGGACCCGGGACAAACTATTAACTATGGCTACACCTTC	CASSQDPGQTINYGYTF
TRBV29-1	-	-	TRBJ2-7	TGCAGCGTTGAAGAGAAGGGAAACTACGAGCAGTACTTC	CSVEEKGNYEQYF
TRBV27	-	-	TRBJ2-3	TGTGCCAGCAGCCTTCTCGGAGGTCGCACAGATACGCAGTATTTT	CASSLLGGRTDTQYF
TRBV27	-	TRBD1	TRBJ1-5	TGTGCCAGCAGTTTACAGGGACAGGGGAATCAGCCCCAGCATTTT	CASSLQGQGNQPQHF
TRBV29-1	-	-	TRBJ1-2	TGCAGCGTTGGCCCCCAGGGAGGCGGCTACACCTTC	CSVGPQGGGYTF